This paragraph covers one TCR beta chain sequence. This clone came up once. What antigen it recognizes has not been identified. It has no much larger one-base neighbor in the sample; base qualities were not kept. The data were obtained in a study of blood T cell repertoires in COVID-19 (dated by TCRdb to 2020 to 2021). General notes on the study: Samples covering the acute and convalescent phases of COVID-19 were provided by collaborators in the United States, Italy and Spain. The prospective study material was composed of cDNA or gDNA derived from T cells, B-cell-depleted T cells, or PBMCs. Deeply sampled blood TCRbeta repertoires from subjects exposed to, actively infected with, or recovered from COVID-19 were included in the dataset. The repertoires were released in a freely available public database meant as a resource for research on the immune response to SARS-CoV-2. The samples were drawn from two sources: the first 160 participants of the ongoing ImmuneRACE study, and 1,000 to 1,500 subjects contributed by 6 global collaborators. Sample metadata almost always included a de-identified subject ID, COVID-19 status, age in years and sex. Where available, HLA class I and class II types were taken from metadata supplied by the sample provider and were not determined by assay-based typing.

Points the paper makes about the study in general: How much clinical and demographic metadata was included differed by source and by participant, and the metadata was provided uncurated.

The collaborating institutions used their own protocols to collect whole blood in K2EDTA tubes. For TCRbeta analysis, collaborators shipped samples in one of three forms: frozen whole blood, isolated PBMCs, or DNA extracted from either of those sample types. TCRbeta CDR3 regions were amplified from genomic DNA using the immunoSEQ Assay, a bias-controlled multiplex PCR. In the authors' own workflow: Within the assay, amplification of reference gene primers was used to estimate how many nucleated cells each sample contained. To quantify the absolute abundance of each unique TCRbeta CDR3 rearrangement, sequence reads were collapsed and filtered. For each sample, productive Simpson clonality was calculated by taking the square root of Simpson's diversity index across productive rearrangements. TCRdb mirrors the immuneACCESS table, restricted to in-frame sequences. Some clones are absent from its copies; in checked studies, under half trace to an unresolved V gene, and the reason for the others is unknown. Clonal size and the V and J genes are those of that table, whereas D and trimming came from the DNA. This sample is represented by 100,000 to 150,000 clones; roughly 84% of them were singletons. About 1.5% of the sample is held by the ten biggest clonotypes.

The receptor was derived from a man in his sixties with acute or convalescent COVID-19. Sequencing used peripheral blood.

The CDR3 reads as follows: CASSLPGQAINTGELFF. At the DNA level, the sequence is TGTGCCAGCAGCCTACCGGGACAGGCGATAAACACCGGGGAGCTGTTTTTT. The chain uses TRBV11-2 and TRBJ2-2; a stretch of 8 junction bases matches TRBD1. The CDR3 holds 17 amino acids from the cysteine to the phenylalanine. Only the CDR3 region is kept as DNA, spanning 51 bases read in frame from base 1. Reading the germline V gene gives CDR1 SGHAT and CDR2 FQNNGV. Trimming leaves V shorter by 5 bases and J shorter by 2 bases, with the junction holding 10 bases beyond the gene matches. The full variable domain, completed from the reference TRBV11-2 and TRBJ2-2 proteins outside the CDR3, reads EAGVAQSPRYKIIEKRQSVAFWCNPISGHATLYWYQQILGQGPKLLIQFQNNGVVDDSQLPKDRFSAERLKGVDSTLKIQPAKLEDSAVYLCASSLPGQAINTGELFFGEGSRLTVL.